This paragraph covers one T cell receptor (beta chain) sequence. Its antigen is not known. The data derive from a study of shared clonotypes between healthy human individuals. Selected positively for CCR7 and CD45RO-negative, naive CD8 cells excluded terminally differentiated effector memory CD45RA+ cells. General study results and limits: The researchers took only blood, and tissue repertoires probably look different. The study found about 4.6% of naive CD4 clonotypes shared across four donors. Despite large depth, sorted-subset datasets appeared incompletely sequenced.

The protocol was immunoSEQ multiplex PCR, while the TCRdb copy is restricted to in-frame clones and leaves out a portion. The sample has hundreds of thousands of clones, approximately 96% seen once. Germline V gene lookup returns CDR1 SQVTM and CDR2 ANQGSEA. The CDR3 totals 13 residues. Trimming took 5 bases from V and 5 from J, leaving 12 bases between them. This receptor was identified in a woman in her twenties or thirties in good health. Sequencing input: naive CD8+ T cells sorted from blood. The rearrangement links TRBV29-1 to TRBJ1-4, with D possibly TRBD1 on 5 matching bases. Written as DNA, the CDR3 is TGCAGCGTTACCGACAGCAGCAATGAAAAACTGTTTTTT. Amino acid sequence: CSVTDSSNEKLFF. The full variable domain, with the rest looked up from reference TRBV29-1 and TRBJ1-4, is SAVISQKPSRDICQRGTSLTIQCQVDSQVTMMFWYRQQPGQSLTLIATANQGSEATYESGFVIDKFPISRPNLTFSTLTVSNMSPEDSSIYLCSVTDSSNEKLFFGSGTQLSVL.